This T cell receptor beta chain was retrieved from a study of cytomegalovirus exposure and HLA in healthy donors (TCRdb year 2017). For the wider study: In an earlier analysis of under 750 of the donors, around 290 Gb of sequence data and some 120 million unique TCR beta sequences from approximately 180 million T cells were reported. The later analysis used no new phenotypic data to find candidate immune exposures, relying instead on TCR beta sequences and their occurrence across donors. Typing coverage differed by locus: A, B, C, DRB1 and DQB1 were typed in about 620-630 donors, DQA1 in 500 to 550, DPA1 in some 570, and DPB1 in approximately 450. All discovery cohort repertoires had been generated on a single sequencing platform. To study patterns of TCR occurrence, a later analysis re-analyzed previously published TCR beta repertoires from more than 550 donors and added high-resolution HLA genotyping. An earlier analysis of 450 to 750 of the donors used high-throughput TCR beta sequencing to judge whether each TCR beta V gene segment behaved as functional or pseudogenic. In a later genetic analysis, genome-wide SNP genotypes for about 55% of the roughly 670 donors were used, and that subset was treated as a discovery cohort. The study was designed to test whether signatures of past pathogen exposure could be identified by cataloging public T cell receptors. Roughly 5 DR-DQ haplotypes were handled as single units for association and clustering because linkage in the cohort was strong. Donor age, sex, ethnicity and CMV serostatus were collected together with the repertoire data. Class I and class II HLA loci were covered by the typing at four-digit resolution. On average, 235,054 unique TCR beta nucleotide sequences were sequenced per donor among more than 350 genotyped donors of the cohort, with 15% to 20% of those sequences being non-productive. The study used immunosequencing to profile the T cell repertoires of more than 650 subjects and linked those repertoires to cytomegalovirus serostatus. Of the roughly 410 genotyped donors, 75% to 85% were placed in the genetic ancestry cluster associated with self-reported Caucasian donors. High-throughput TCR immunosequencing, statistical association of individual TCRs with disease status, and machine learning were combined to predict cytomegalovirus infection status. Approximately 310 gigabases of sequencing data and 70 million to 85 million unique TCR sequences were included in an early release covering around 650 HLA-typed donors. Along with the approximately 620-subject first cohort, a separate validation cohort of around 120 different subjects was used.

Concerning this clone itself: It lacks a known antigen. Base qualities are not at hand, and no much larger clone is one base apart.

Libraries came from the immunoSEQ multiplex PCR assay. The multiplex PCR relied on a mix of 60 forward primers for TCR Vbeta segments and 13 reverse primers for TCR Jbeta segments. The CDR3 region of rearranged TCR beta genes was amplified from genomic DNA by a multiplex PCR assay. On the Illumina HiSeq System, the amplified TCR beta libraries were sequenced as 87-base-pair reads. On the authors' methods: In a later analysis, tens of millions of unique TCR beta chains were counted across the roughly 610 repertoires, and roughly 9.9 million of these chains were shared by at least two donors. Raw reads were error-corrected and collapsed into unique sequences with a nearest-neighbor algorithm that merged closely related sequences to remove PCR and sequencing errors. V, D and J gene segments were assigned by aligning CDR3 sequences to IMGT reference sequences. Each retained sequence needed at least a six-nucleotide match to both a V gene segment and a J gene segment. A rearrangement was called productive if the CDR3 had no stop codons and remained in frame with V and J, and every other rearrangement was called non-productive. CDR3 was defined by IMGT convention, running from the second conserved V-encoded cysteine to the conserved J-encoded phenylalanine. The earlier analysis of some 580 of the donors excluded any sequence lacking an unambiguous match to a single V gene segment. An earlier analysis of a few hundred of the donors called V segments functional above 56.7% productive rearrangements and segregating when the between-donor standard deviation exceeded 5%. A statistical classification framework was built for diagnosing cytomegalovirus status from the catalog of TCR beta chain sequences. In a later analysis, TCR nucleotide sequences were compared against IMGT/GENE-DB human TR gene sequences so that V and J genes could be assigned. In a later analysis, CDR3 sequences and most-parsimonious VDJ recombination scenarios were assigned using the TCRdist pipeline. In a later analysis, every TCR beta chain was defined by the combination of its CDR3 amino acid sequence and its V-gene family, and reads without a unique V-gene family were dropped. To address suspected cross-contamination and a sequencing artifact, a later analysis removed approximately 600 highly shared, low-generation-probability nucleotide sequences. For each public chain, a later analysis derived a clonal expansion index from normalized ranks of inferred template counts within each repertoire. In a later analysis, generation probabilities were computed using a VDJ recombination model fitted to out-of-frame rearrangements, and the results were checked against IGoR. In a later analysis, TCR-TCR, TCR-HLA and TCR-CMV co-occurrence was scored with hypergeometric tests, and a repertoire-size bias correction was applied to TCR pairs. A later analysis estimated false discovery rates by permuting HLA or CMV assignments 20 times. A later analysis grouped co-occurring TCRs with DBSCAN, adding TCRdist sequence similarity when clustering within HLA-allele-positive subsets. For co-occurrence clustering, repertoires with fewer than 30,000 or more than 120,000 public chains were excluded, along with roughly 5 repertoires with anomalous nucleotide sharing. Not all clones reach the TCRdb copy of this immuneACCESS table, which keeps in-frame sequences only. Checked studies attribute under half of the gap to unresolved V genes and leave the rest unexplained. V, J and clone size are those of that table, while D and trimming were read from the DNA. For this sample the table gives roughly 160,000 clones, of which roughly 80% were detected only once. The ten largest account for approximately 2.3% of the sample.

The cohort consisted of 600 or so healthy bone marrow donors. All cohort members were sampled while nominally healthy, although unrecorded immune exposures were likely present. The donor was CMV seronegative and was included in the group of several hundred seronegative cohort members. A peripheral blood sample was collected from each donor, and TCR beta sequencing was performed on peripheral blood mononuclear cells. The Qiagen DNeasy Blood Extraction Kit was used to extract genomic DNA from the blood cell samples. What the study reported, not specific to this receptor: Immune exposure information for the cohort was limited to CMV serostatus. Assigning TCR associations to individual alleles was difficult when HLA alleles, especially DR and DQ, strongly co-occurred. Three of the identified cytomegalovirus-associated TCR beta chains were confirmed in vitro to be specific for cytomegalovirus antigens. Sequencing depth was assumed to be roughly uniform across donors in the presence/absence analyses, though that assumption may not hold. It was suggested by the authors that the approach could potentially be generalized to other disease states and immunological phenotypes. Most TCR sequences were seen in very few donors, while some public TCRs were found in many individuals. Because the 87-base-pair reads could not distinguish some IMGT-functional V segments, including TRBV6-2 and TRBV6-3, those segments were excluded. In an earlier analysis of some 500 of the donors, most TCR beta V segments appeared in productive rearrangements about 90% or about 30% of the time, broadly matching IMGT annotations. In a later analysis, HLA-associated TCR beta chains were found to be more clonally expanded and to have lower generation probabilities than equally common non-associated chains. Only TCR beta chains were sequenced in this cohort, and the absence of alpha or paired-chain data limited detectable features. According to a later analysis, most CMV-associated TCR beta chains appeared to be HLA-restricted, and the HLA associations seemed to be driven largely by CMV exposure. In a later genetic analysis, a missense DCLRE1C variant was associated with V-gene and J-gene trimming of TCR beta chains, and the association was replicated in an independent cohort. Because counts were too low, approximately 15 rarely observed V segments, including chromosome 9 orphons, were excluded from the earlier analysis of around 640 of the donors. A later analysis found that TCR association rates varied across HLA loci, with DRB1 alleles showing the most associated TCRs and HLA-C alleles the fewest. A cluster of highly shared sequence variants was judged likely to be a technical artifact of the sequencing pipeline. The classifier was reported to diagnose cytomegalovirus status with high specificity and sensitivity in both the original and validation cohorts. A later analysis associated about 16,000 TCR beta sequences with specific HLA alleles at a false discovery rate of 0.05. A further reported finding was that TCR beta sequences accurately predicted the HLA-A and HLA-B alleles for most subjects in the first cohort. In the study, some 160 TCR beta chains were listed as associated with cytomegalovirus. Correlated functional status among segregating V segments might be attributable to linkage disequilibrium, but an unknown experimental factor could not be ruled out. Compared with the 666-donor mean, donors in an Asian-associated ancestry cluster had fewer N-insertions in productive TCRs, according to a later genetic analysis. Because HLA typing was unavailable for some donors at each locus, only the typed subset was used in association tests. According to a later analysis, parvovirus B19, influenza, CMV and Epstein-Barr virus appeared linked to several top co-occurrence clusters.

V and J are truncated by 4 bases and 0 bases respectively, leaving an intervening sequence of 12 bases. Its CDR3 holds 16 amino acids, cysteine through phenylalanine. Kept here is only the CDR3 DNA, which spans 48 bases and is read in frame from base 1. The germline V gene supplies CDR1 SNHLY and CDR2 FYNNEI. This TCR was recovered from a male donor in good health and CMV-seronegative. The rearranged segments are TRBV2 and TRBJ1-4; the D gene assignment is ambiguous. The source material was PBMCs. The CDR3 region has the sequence CASSVVGDATNEKLFF. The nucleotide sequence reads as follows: TGTGCCAGCAGTGTCGTAGGAGACGCAACTAATGAAAAACTGTTTTTT. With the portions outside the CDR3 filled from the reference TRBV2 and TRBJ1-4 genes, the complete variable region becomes EPEVTQTPSHQVTQMGQEVILRCVPISNHLYFYWYRQILGQKVEFLVSFYNNEISEKSEIFDDQFSVERPDGSNFTLKIRSTKLEDSAMYFCASSVVGDATNEKLFFGSGTQLSVL.